This record concerns one T cell receptor beta chain sequence. The data were taken from a study of T cell changes during pregnancy in multiple sclerosis. The CDR3 contains 17 residues. Germline loops: CDR1 SGDLS, CDR2 YYNGEE. The ends lost 4 bases at V and 4 bases at J; junction bases unmatched: 15. The table came from immunoSEQ multiplex PCR; TCRdb's copy has only in-frame clones and leaves some out. The sample carries roughly 76,000 clones, about nine tenths recorded once. The chain employs TRBV9 and TRBJ2-5; TRBD1 agrees at 8 bases. The clonotype originates from a female donor with multiple sclerosis, enrolled in a pregnancy study. The input for sequencing was CD4+ T cells from peripheral blood mononuclear cells, taken in the second trimester of pregnancy. The CDR3 DNA sequence: TGTGCCAGCAGCCCCAGGGGGCACCAGGGTTTCGGAGAGACCCAGTACTTC. It specifies CASSPRGHQGFGETQYF.